This T cell receptor beta chain stems from a study of stem cell transplantation in POMP-related autoinflammatory disease. On the study more broadly: Hypothesis: faulty thymoproteasomes impair CD8+ T-cell selection, skewing TRB repertoires. General study points: PRAID patients trended toward lower TRB diversity and higher clonality in all analyzed T-cell subsets.

About this clone itself: Its antigen remains unknown.

This CDR3 spans 20 amino acids. Between the trimmed V and J ends, which lost 0 bases and 7 bases, there was a span of 26 bases. Germline lookup yields CDR1 SGHRS and CDR2 YFSETQ. Measured with immunoSEQ multiplex PCR; TCRdb has only the in-frame clones, and not every one. The sample lists roughly 6,500 clones, roughly 80% occurring once. This TCR derives from a human donor in good health. The sample was a CXCR5-defined cell subset from PBMCs. The chain joins TRBV5-1 to TRBJ1-6; TRBD1 might be the D (6 bases). CDR3 protein: CASSLGLGTRVASGNSPLHF. As DNA, the CDR3 is TGCGCCAGCAGCTTGGGGCTTGGGACACGCGTTGCATCCGGAAATTCACCCCTCCACTTT.